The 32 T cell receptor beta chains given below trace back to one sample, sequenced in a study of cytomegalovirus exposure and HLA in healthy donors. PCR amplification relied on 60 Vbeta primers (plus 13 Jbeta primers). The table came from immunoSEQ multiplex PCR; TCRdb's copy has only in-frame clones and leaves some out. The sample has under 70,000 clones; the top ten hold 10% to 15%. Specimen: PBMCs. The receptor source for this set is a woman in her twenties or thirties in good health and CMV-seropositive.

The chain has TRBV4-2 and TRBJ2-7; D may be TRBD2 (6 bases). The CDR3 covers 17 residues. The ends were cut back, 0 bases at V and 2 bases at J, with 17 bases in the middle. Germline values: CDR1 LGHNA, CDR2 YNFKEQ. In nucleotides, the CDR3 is TGTGCCAGCAGCCAAGATATCGCGGGGACCCTCACCTACGAGCAGTACTTC. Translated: CASSQDIAGTLTYEQYF.

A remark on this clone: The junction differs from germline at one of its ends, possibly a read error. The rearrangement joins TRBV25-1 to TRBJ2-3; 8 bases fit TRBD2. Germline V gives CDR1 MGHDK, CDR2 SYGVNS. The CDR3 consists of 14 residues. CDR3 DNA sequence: TGTGCCAGCACCCTTAGCGGGATCGCAGATAAGCAGTATTTT. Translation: CASTLSGIADKQYF.

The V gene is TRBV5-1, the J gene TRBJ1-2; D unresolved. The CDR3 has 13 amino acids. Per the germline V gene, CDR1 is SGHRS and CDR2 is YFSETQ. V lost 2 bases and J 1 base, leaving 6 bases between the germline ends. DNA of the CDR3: TGCGCCAGCAGCTTCGACAATAACTATGGCTACACCTTC. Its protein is CASSFDNNYGYTF.

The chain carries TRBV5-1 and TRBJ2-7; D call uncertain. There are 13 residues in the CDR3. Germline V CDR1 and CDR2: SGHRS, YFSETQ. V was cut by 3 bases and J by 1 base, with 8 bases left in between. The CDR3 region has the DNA TGCGCCAGCAGCTATACAAATTCCTACGAGCAGTACTTC. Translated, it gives CASSYTNSYEQYF.

The CDR3 sequence: CASKGTSGTQETQYF. In nucleotides, the CDR3 is TGTGCCAGCAAAGGAACTAGCGGGACGCAAGAGACCCAGTACTTC. The chain carries TRBV2 and TRBJ2-5, with 10 nucleotides matching TRBD2. V shed 7 bases, J shed 2 bases, and the junction held 7 bases outside the gene matches. Per germline, CDR1 SNHLY and CDR2 FYNNEI. The CDR3 has 15 amino acids.

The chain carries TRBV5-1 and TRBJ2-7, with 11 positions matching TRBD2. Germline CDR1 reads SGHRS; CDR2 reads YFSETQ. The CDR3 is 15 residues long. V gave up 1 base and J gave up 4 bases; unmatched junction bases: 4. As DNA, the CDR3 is TGCGCCAGCAGCTTGAATAGCGGGAGGGGTTACGAGCAGTACTTC. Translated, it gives CASSLNSGRGYEQYF.

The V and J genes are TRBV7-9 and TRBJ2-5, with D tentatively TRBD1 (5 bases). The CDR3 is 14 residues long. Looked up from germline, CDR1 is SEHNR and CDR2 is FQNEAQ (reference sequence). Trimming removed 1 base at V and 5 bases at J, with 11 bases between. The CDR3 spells CASSLGMKGETQYF. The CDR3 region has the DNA TGTGCCAGCAGCTTAGGAATGAAGGGGGAGACCCAGTACTTC.

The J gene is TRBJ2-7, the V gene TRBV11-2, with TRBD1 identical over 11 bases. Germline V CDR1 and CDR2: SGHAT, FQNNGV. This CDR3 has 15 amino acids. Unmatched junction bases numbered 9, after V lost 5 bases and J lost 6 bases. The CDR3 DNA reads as TGTGCCAGCAGCGCGTTGGGACAGGGGGATGGCGAGCAGTACTTC. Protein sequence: CASSALGQGDGEQYF.

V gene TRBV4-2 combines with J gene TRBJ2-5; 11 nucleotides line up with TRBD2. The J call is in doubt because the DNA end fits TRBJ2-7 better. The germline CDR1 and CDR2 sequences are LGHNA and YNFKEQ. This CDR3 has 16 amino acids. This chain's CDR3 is CASSQGLAGGLYEQYF. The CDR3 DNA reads TGTGCCAGCAGCCAAGGTTTAGCGGGGGGGCTGTACGAGCAGTACTTC.

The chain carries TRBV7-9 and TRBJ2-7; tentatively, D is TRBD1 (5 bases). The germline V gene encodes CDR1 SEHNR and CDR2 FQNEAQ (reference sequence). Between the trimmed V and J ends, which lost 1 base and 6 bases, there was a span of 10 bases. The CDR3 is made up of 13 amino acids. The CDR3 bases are TGTGCCAGCAGCTTAGAGGGGTTCGGCGAGCAGTACTTC. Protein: CASSLEGFGEQYF.

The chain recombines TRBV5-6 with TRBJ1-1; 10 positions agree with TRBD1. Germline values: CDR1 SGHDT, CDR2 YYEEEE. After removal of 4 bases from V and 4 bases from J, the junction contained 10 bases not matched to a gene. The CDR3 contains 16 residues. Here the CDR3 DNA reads TGTGCCAGCAGCCTTCTCCGGGACAGGGGTGGCACTGAAGCTTTCTTT. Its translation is CASSLLRDRGGTEAFF.

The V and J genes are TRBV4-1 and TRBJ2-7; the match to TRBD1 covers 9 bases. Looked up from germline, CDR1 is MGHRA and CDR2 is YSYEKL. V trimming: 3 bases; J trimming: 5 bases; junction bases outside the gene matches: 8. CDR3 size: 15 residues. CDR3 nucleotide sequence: TGCGCCAGCAGCCACCCGGGACAGGGTCCCCACGAGCAGTACTTC. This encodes CASSHPGQGPHEQYF.

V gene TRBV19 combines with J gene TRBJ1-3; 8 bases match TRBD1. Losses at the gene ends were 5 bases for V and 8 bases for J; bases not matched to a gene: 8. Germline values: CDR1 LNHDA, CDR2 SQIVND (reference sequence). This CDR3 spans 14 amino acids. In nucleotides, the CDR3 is TGTGCCAGTAGTGGACAGGGTAATCGAGACACCATATATTTT. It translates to CASSGQGNRDTIYF.

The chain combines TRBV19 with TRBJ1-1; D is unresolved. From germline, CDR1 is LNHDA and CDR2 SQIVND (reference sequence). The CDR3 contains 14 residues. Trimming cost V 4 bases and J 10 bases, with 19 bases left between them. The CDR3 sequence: CASSNQWEARGAFF. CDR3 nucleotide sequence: TGTGCCAGTAGTAACCAATGGGAGGCCCGGGGAGCTTTCTTT.

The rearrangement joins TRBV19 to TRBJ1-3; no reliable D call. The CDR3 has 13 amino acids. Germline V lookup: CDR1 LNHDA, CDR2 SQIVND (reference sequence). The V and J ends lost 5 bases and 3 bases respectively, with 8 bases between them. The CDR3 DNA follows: TGTGCCAGTAGTTTCGGGTATGGAAACACCATATATTTT. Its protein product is CASSFGYGNTIYF.

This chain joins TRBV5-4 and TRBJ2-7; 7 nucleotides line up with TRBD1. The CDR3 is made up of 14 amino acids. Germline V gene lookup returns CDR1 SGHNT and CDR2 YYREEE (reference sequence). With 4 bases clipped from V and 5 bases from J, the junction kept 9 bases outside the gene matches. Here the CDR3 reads CASSAGGTVDEQYF. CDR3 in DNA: TGTGCCAGCAGCGCCGGTGGGACAGTGGACGAGCAGTACTTC.

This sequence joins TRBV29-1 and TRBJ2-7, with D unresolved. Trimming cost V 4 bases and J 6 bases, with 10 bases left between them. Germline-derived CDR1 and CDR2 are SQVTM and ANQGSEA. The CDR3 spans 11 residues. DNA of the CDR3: TGCAGCGTTGTAGCCCGAGGCGAGCAGTACTTC. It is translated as CSVVARGEQYF.

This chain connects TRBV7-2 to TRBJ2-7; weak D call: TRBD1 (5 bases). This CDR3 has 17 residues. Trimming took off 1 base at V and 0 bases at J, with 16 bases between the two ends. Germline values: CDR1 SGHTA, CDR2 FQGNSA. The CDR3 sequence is CASSLEGPGPRSYEQYF. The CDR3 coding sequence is TGTGCCAGCAGCTTAGAGGGTCCAGGGCCCCGCTCCTACGAGCAGTACTTC. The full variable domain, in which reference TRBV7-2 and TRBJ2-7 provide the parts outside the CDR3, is GAGVSQSPSNKVTEKGKDVELRCDPISGHTALYWYRQSLGQGLEFLIYFQGNSAPDKSGLPSDRFSAERTGGSVSTLTIQRTQQEDSAVYLCASSLEGPGPRSYEQYFGPGTRLTVT.

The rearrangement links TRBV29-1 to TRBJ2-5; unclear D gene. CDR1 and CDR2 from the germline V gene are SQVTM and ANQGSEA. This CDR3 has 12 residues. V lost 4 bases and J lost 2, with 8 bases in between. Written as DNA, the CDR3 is TGCAGCGTTGTTCAGTTACAAGAGACCCAGTACTTC. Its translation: CSVVQLQETQYF.

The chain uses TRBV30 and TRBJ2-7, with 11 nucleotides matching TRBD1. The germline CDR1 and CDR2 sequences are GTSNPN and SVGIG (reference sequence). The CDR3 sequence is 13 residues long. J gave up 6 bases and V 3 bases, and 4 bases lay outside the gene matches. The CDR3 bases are TGTGCCTGGAGGGGGACAGGGGGAGGCGAGCAGTACTTC. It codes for CAWRGTGGGEQYF.

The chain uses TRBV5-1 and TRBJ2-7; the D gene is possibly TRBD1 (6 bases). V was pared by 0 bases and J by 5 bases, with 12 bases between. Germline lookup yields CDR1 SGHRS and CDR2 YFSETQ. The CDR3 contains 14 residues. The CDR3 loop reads CASSLGQEGNEQYF. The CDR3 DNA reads TGCGCCAGCAGCTTGGGACAGGAAGGTAACGAGCAGTACTTC.

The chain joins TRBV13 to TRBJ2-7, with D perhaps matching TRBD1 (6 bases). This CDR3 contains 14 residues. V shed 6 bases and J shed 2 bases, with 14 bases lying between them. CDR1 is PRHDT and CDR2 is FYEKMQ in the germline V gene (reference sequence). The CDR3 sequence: CASSTGTVAYEQYF. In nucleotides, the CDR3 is TGTGCCAGCAGTACAGGGACGGTAGCCTACGAGCAGTACTTC.

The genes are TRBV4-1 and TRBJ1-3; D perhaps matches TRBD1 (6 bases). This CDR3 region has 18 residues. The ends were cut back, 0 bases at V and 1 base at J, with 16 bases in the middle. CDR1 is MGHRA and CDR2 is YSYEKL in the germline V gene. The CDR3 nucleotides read TGCGCCAGCAGCCAAGAGGGGCGGGGGGCGCTTTCTGGAAACACCATATATTTT. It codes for CASSQEGRGALSGNTIYF.

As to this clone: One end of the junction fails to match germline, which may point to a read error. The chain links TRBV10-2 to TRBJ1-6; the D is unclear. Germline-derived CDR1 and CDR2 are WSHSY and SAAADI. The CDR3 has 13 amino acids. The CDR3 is CASCEMFNTPLHF. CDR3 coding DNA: TGCGCCAGCTGTGAGATGTTTAATACACCCCTCCACTTT.

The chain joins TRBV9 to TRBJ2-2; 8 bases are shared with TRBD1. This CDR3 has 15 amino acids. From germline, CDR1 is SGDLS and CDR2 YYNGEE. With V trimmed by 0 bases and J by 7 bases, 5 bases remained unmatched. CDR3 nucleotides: TGTGCCAGCAGCGTAGCAGCAGGGGGCAGCGGGGAGCTGTTTTTT. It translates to CASSVAAGGSGELFF.

The DNA for the CDR3 is TGTGCCAGCAGCCAAGAAACTAGCGGAGCCTACGAGCAGTACTTC. It yields the protein CASSQETSGAYEQYF. The V and J genes are TRBV4-2 and TRBJ2-7; 8 nucleotides align to TRBD2. With 0 bases clipped from V and 2 bases from J, the junction kept 3 bases outside the gene matches. The CDR3 runs to 15 residues. Germline V gene data show CDR1 as LGHNA and CDR2 as YNFKEQ.

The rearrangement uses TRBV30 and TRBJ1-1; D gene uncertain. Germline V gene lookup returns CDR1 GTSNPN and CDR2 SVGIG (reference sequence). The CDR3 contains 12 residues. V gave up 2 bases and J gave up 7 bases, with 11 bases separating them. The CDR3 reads CAWSTLTGEAFF. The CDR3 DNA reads TGTGCCTGGAGTACCTTGACTGGTGAAGCTTTCTTT.

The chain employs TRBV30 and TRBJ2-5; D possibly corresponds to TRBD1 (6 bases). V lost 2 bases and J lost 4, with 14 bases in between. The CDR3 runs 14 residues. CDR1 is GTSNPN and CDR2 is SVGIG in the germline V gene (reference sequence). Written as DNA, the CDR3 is TGTGCCTGGAGTAAACAGGGTAGGGCAGAGACCCAGTACTTC. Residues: CAWSKQGRAETQYF.

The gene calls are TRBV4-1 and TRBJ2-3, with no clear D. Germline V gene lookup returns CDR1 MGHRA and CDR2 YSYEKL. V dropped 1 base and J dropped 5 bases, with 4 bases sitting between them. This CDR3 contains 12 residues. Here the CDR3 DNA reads TGCGCCAGCAGCCAAGTTCTAGATACGCAGTATTTT. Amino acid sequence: CASSQVLDTQYF.

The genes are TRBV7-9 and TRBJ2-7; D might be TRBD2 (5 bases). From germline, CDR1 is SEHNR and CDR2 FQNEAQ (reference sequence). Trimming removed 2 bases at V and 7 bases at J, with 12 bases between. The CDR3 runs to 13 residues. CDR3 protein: CASSLSNRGEQYF. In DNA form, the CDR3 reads TGTGCCAGCAGCTTAAGCAATAGAGGGGAGCAGTACTTC.

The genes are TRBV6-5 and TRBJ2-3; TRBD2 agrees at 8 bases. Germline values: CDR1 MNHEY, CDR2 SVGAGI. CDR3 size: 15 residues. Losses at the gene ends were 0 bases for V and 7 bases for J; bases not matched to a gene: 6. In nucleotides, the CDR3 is TGTGCCAGCAGTTACTCTCCCACTAGCGGAAATACGCAGTATTTT. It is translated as CASSYSPTSGNTQYF.

The CDR3 loop is CASSTTNRVNYGYTF. The CDR3 bases are TGTGCCAGCAGCACGACGAACAGAGTTAACTATGGCTACACCTTC. V usage is TRBV21-1 and J usage is TRBJ1-2; the table gives TRBD1 as D, unverified against the DNA. TRBV21-1 is noted as a pseudogene. There are 15 residues in the CDR3.